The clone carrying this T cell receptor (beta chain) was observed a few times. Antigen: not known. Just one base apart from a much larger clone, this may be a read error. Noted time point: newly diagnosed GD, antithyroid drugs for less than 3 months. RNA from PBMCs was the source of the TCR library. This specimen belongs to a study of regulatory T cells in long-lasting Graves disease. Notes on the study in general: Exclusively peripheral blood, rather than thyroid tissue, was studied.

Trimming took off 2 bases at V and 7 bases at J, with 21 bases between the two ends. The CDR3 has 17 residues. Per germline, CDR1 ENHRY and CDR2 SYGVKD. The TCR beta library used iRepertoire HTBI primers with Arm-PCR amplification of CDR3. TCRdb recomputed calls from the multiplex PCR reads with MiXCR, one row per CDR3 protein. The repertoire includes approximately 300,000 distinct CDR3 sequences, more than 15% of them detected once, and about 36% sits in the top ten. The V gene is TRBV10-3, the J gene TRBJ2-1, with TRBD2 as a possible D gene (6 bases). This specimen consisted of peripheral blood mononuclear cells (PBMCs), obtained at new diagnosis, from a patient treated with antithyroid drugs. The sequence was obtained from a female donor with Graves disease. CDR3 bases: TGTGCCATCAGTGAGCTCTCCCTGGCGGGACTGAGAAATGAGCAGTTCTTC. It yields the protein CAISELSLAGLRNEQFF.